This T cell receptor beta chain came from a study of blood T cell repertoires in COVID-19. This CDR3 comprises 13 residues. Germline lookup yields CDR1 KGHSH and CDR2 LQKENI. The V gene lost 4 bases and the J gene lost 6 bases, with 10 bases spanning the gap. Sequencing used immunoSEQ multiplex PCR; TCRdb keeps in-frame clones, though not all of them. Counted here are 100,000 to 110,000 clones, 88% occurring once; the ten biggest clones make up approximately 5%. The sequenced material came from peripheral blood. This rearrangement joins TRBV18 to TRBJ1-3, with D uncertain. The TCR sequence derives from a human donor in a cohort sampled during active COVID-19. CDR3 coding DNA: TGTGCCAGCTCACGGCCAGATCTAAACACCATATATTTT. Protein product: CASSRPDLNTIYF.